The clone carrying this T cell receptor beta chain was seen at least ten times. Its antigen remains unidentified. The data were produced by immunoSEQ multiplex PCR, yet TCRdb's version contains in-frame clones alone and is incomplete. The sample contains tens of thousands of clones, none of them singletons. This CDR3 has 12 amino acids. The V end was cut by 6 bases, the J end by 2 bases, with 7 bases between. The germline V gene has CDR1 MNHNY and CDR2 SVGAGI (reference sequence). The source of the sample is a study of T cells after posttransplantation cyclophosphamide. The related graft donor's blood sample was taken on the day of bone marrow donation. Notes on the study in general: TRB clonality was highly associated with recipient CMV seropositivity and reactivation. TRB overlap between skin or GI tissue T cells and blood was limited.

The source material was PBMCs. The TCR sequence derives from a woman aged 60-70 years in good health, CMV-negative, and a related stem cell transplant donor. The chain carries TRBV6-6 and TRBJ1-1; D uncertain. CDR3 amino acids: CASSPINTEAFF. The CDR3 region has the DNA TGTGCCAGCAGCCCTATAAACACTGAAGCTTTCTTT.